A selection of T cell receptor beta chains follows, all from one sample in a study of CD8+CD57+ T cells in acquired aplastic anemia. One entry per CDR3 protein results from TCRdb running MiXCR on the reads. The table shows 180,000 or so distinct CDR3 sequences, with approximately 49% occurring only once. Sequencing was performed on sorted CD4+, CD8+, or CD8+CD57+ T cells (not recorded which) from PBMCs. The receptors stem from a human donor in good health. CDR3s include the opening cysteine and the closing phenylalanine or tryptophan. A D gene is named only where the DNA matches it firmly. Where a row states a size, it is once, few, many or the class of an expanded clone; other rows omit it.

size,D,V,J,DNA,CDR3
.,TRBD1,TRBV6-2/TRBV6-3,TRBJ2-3,TGTGCCAGCAGTTACGTAAGGTGGGGACAGGGGGCATCCACAGATACGCAGTATTTT,CASSYVRWGQGASTDTQYF
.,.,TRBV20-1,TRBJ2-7,TGCAGTGCTAGGAGTGGGATGACCTACGAGCAGTACTTC,CSARSGMTYEQYF
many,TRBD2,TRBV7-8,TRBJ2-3,TGTGCCAGCAGCGCCCGACTAGCGCCGGTCGAAGATACGCAGTATTTT,CASSARLAPVEDTQYF
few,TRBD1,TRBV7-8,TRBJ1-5,TGTGCCAGCAGCTTCTCCTGGGACAGGGCTTATAGCAATCAGCCCCAGCATTTT,CASSFSWDRAYSNQPQHF
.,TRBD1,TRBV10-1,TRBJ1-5,TGCGCCAGCACCCCTCCGGGACAGGGAAATCAGCCCCAGCATTTT,CASTPPGQGNQPQHF
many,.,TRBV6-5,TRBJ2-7,TGTGCCAGCAGATCAGTCTACGAGCAGTACTTC,CASRSVYEQYF
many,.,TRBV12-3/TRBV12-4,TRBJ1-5,TGTGCCACCTCAGTTAGCAATCAGCCCCAGCATTTT,CATSVSNQPQHF
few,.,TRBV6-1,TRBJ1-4,TGTGCCAGCAGTGGACGAAGGAGGGGCACTAATGAAAAACTGTTTTTT,CASSGRRRGTNEKLFF
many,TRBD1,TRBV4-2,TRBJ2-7,TGTGCCAGCAGCCGAGCTACAGGGGCCTACGAGCAGTACTTC,CASSRATGAYEQYF
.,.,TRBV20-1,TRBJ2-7,TGCAGTGCCCAGGACTGGAATCAGGGACGGGGCGAGCAGTACTTC,CSAQDWNQGRGEQYF
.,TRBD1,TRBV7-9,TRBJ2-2,TGTGCCAGCAGCGTACGTCCGGGACAGAATGGGGAGCTGTTTTTT,CASSVRPGQNGELFF
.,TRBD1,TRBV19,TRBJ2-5,TGTGCCAGTACGACAGGGTTGAGGGAGACCCAGTACTTC,CASTTGLRETQYF
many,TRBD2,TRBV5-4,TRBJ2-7,TGTGCCAGCAGCTTGGGGGCACTAGCGGGAGGGGGCGAGCAGTACTTC,CASSLGALAGGGEQYF
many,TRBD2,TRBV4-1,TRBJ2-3,TGCGCCAGCAGCCAAGATAGTGGTAGCGGGAGTTTTACAGATACGCAGTATTTT,CASSQDSGSGSFTDTQYF
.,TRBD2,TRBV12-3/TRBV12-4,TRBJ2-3,TGTGCCAGCAGTCTGATGGGGGGGACTAGCGGGAGTGGCACAGATACGCAGTATTTT,CASSLMGGTSGSGTDTQYF
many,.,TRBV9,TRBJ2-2,TGTGCCAGCAGCGTAGCGGGACTTCCAACCGGGGAGCTGTTTTTT,CASSVAGLPTGELFF
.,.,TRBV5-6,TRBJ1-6,TGTGCCAGCAGCTCCTGGCCTTTTAGCTCCTATAATTCACCCCTCCACTTT,CASSSWPFSSYNSPLHF
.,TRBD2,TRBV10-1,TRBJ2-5,TGCGCCAGCAGTGAGTCGATAGCCGGGAGGGCCATAGGTCAAGAGACCCAGTACTTC,CASSESIAGRAIGQETQYF
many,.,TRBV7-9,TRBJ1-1,TGTGCCAGCAGCTTATTGGGCGGGGGGCGGACAACTGAAGCTTTCTTT,CASSLLGGGRTTEAFF
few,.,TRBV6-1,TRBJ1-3,TGTGCCAGCAGTGTAGAGGACTCTGGAAACACCATATATTTT,CASSVEDSGNTIYF
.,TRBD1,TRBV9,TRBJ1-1,TGTGCCAGCAGCACCCGGACAGGGAGGGGGACTGAAGCTTTCTTT,CASSTRTGRGTEAFF
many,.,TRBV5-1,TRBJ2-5,TGCGCCAGCAGTAAGGCGGGGCCCCAAGAGACCCAGTACTTC,CASSKAGPQETQYF
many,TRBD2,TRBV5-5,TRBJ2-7,TGTGCCAGCAGCTTGCTTAGCGGGAGCTCCTACGAGCAGTACTTC,CASSLLSGSSYEQYF
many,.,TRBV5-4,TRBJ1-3,TGTGCCAGCAGCTCGACCGCGGGCAGTGACACCATATATTTT,CASSSTAGSDTIYF
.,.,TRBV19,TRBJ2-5,TGTGCCAGTACGGGCCAATTTAAGGGGACCCAGTACTTC,CASTGQFKGTQYF
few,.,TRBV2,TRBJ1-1,TGTGCCAGCAGTGAGAGGGGTGGTTTTGGCACTGAAGCTTTCTTT,CASSERGGFGTEAFF
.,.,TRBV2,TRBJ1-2,TGTGCCAGCAGGGCGGCGGGGGTTCTTGGCTACACCTTC,CASRAAGVLGYTF
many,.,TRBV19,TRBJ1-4,TGTGCCAGTAGTCATCAACGGAATGAAAAACTGTTTTTT,CASSHQRNEKLFF
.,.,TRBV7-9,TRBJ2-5,TGTGCCACTAGACCCCGGGGCCAAGAGACCCAGTACTTC,CATRPRGQETQYF
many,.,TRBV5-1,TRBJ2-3,TGCGCCAGCAGCTTGATTGAGGTGCGGGCAGATACGCAGTATTTT,CASSLIEVRADTQYF
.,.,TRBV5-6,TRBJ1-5,TGTGCCAGCAGCCTGGATAGAGGCAGGGGATATCAGCCCCAGCATTTT,CASSLDRGRGYQPQHF
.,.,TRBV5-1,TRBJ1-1,TGCGCCAGCAGCTTGGTAGGCGGGGTAAGATTAGAAGCTTTCTTT,CASSLVGGVRLEAFF
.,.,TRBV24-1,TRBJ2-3,TGTGCCAGCACCCAGGAGGGCGGCGAGACAGATACGCAGTATTTT,CASTQEGGETDTQYF
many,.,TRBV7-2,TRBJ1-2,TGTGCCAGCAGCATGGGGTTGGATCCCTATGGCTACACCTTC,CASSMGLDPYGYTF
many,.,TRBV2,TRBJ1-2,TGTGCCAGCAGCTGGGAGTCGGGCTTTGACTACACCTTC,CASSWESGFDYTF
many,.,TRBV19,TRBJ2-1,TGTGCCAGTAGTATAGGGAACCCGAGCTCCTACAATGAGCAGTTCTTC,CASSIGNPSSYNEQFF
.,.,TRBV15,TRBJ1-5,TGTGCCACCAGCAGAGTTGGCGGCCAGCCCCAGCATTTT,CATSRVGGQPQHF
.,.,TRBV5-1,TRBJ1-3,TGCGCCAGCAGCTTGGGGGCCATTCGAGGCCCTGGAAACACCATATATTTT,CASSLGAIRGPGNTIYF
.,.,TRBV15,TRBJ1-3,TGTGCCACCAGCAGAGGGTGGGACGGGAGCTCTGGAAACACCATATATTTT,CATSRGWDGSSGNTIYF
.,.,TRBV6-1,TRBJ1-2,TGTGCCAGCAGTGAAGCGCCCGGAGGGAGAGCTAACTATGGCTACACCTTC,CASSEAPGGRANYGYTF